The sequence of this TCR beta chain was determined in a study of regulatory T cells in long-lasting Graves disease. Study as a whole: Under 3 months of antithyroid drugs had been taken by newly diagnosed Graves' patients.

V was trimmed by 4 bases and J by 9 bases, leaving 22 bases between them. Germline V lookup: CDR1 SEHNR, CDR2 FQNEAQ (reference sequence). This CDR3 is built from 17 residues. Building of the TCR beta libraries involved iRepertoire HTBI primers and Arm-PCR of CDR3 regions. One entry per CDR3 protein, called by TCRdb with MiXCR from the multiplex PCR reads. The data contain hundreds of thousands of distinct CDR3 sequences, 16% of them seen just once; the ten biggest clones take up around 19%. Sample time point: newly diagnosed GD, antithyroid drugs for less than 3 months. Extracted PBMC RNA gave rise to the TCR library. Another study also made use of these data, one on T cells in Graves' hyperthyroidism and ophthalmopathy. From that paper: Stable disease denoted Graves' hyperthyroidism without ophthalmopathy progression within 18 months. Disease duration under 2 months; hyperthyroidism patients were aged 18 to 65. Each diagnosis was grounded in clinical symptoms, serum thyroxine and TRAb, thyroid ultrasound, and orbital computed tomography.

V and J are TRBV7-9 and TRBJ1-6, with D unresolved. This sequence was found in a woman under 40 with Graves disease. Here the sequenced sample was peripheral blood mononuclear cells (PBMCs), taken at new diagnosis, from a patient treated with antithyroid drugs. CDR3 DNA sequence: TGTGCCAGCAGCTGGCAAGAGGGCATCTCCGCCGGTTCACCCCTCCACTTT. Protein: CASSWQEGISAGSPLHF.